The 25 T cell receptor beta chains below were found in one sample sequenced in a study of blood T cell repertoires in COVID-19. Some clones are missing from TCRdb's copy, which holds only in-frame ones; the method was immunoSEQ multiplex PCR. The sample lists roughly 200,000 clones, around 87% occurring once. Material for sequencing was PBMCs or T cells enriched from blood (not recorded which). The receptors come from a woman aged 25 to 45 who had recovered from COVID-19.

This chain uses TRBV20-1 with TRBJ2-2, with 7 nucleotides matching TRBD2. Trimming took 3 bases from V and 5 from J; bases not matched to a gene: 9. The CDR3 contains 15 residues. In germline, CDR1 is DFQATT, CDR2 SNEGSKA (reference sequence). The CDR3 nucleotides are TGCAGTGCTAGTAGAACGGGAGGAAGGACCGGGGAGCTGTTTTTT. Its protein is CSASRTGGRTGELFF.

This clone is a singleton in its sample. The chain combines TRBV2 with TRBJ1-2; unclear D gene. Trimming left V 6 bases short and J 5 bases short, with 13 bases between. This CDR3 comprises 13 residues. From germline, CDR1 is SNHLY and CDR2 FYNNEI. CDR3 amino acids: CASSLSQDYGYTF. The CDR3 region has the DNA TGTGCCAGCAGCCTTTCACAAGATTATGGCTACACCTTC.

The chain joins TRBV2 to TRBJ1-3, with D possibly being TRBD1 (5 bases). V lost 3 bases and J 5 bases, leaving 11 bases between the germline ends. The germline CDR1 and CDR2 sequences are SNHLY and FYNNEI. The length of the CDR3 is 14 residues. CDR3 amino acids: CASSDRASRNTIYF. Here the CDR3 DNA reads TGTGCCAGCAGTGACAGGGCTTCGAGAAACACCATATATTTT.

The chain recombines TRBV5-1 with TRBJ2-3, with TRBD2 identical over 10 bases. Looked up from germline, CDR1 is SGHRS and CDR2 is YFSETQ. Trimming cost V 0 bases and J 2 bases; bases outside gene matches: 6. CDR3 length equals 17 residues. CDR3 DNA: TGCGCCAGCAGCTTGGGTCCCCTAGCGGGAGACACAGATACGCAGTATTTT. Its protein product is CASSLGPLAGDTDTQYF. Using reference TRBV5-1 and TRBJ2-3 for the parts outside the CDR3, the full variable domain is KAGVTQTPRYLIKTRGQQVTLSCSPISGHRSVSWYQQTPGQGLQFLFEYFSETQRNKGNFPGRFSGRQFSNSRSEMNVSTLELGDSALYLCASSLGPLAGDTDTQYFGPGTRLTVL.

The chain employs TRBV7-8 and TRBJ2-7; 8 positions agree with TRBD2. The V and J ends lost 4 bases and 0 bases, in that order; junction bases with no gene match: 5. The V gene's germline CDR1 is SGHVS and CDR2 FQNEAQ. This CDR3 has 15 residues. The CDR3: CASSSRGAVSYEQYF. The CDR3 bases are TGTGCCAGCAGCTCGCGGGGGGCTGTCTCCTACGAGCAGTACTTC.

J is TRBJ2-3 and V is TRBV18; the match to TRBD1 covers 9 bases. The V gene end was trimmed by 3 bases and the J gene end by 2 bases; junction bases not matched to a gene: 3. The CDR3 has 15 residues. Germline V CDR1 and CDR2: KGHSH, LQKENI. In nucleotides, the CDR3 is TGTGCCAGCTCACCTGGACAGGGGACCACAGATACGCAGTATTTT. Its protein product is CASSPGQGTTDTQYF. Complete variable domain (other parts from reference TRBV18 and TRBJ2-3): NAGVMQNPRHLVRRRGQEARLRCSPMKGHSHVYWYRQLPEEGLKFMVYLQKENIIDESGMPKERFSAEFPKEGPSILRIQQVVRGDSAAYFCASSPGQGTTDTQYFGPGTRLTVL.

The chain recombines TRBV5-8 with TRBJ1-2; possible D gene TRBD1, 6 bases. In germline, CDR1 is SGHTS, CDR2 YDEGEE. Trimming left V 6 bases short and J 3 bases short, with 15 bases between. The CDR3 totals 14 residues. In nucleotides, the CDR3 is TGTGCCAGCACCCGCCCCCACAGGGACTATGGCTACACCTTC. This codes for CASTRPHRDYGYTF. Variable domain in full (rest from reference TRBV5-8 and TRBJ1-2): EAGVTQSPTHLIKTRGQQATLRCSPISGHTSVYWYQQALGLGLQFLLWYDEGEERNRGNFPPRFSGRQFPNYSSELNVNALELEDSALYLCASTRPHRDYGYTFGSGTRLTVV.

The rearrangement links TRBV12-3 or TRBV12-4 to TRBJ1-5; 7 bases align to TRBD1. The trim removed 7 bases at V and 3 bases at J, leaving 3 bases unmatched. This CDR3 has 13 residues. The CDR3: CASTDRVNQPQHF. The CDR3 DNA reads as TGTGCCAGCACAGACAGGGTCAATCAGCCCCAGCATTTT.

V usage is TRBV9 and J usage is TRBJ1-2, with no clear D. The CDR3 is 16 residues long. Trimming shortened V by 4 bases and J by 1 base, and 17 bases separated the two germline ends. From germline, CDR1 is SGDLS and CDR2 YYNGEE. The CDR3: CASSYPLARLNYGYTF. CDR3 nucleotides: TGTGCCAGCAGCTACCCCCTGGCTCGCCTTAACTATGGCTACACCTTC.

CDR3 in amino acids: CSVEGIRSQTGGFYEQYF. The CDR3 DNA reads as TGCAGCGTTGAAGGGATCCGCTCGCAGACAGGGGGCTTCTACGAGCAGTACTTC. The rearrangement uses TRBV29-1 and TRBJ2-7; TRBD1 aligns across 10 bases. Germline values: CDR1 SQVTM, CDR2 ANQGSEA. The CDR3 spans 18 residues. V trimming: 1 base; J trimming: 3 bases; junction bases outside the gene matches: 15.

CDR3 coding DNA: TGTGCCAGCAGTTATAGCGGAGACACAGATACGCAGTATTTT. Protein sequence: CASSYSGDTDTQYF. The J gene is TRBJ2-3, the V gene TRBV6-2 or TRBV6-3; D might be TRBD2 (6 bases). V was trimmed by 3 bases and J by 2 bases, leaving 9 bases between them. Germline V gene sequence: CDR1 MNHEY, CDR2 SVGEGT. This CDR3 spans 14 amino acids.

In its sample, this clone was seen many times. The chain has TRBV7-9 and TRBJ2-3; 12 bases map to TRBD2. The germline CDR1 and CDR2 sequences are SEHNR and FQNEAQ (reference sequence). Unmatched junction bases numbered 12, after V lost 5 bases and J lost 6 bases. The CDR3 covers 17 residues. The CDR3 protein is CASSPPLAGGGKDTQYF. In DNA form, the CDR3 reads TGTGCCAGCAGCCCCCCGCTAGCGGGGGGGGGTAAGGATACGCAGTATTTT.

J is TRBJ2-1 and V is TRBV29-1; 11 bases map to TRBD2. The CDR3 has 17 residues. From germline, CDR1 is SQVTM and CDR2 ANQGSEA. V was pared by 3 bases and J by 2 bases, with 9 bases of the junction left unmatched. CDR3 bases: TGCAGCGTTGACCCAGCTAGCGGGAGGTCTACCTACAATGAGCAGTTCTTC. This encodes CSVDPASGRSTYNEQFF.

This chain connects TRBV10-3 to TRBJ1-2; D remains ambiguous. The germline V gene encodes CDR1 ENHRY and CDR2 SYGVKD. This CDR3 spans 14 amino acids. V lost 0 bases to trimming and J lost 7 bases, with 12 bases between them. The CDR3, as DNA: TGTGCCATCAGTGAGTCGACGGGGTTCGCTGGCTACACCTTC. Translating gives CAISESTGFAGYTF.

This chain connects TRBV14 to TRBJ2-7; tentative D call: TRBD1 (6 bases). This CDR3 has 14 amino acids. V was pared by 4 bases and J by 3 bases, with 13 bases between. Germline V gene lookup returns CDR1 SGHDN and CDR2 FVKESK. This CDR3 is CASSPGTSVYEQYF. CDR3 sequence (DNA): TGTGCCAGCAGCCCCGGGACATCGGTCTACGAGCAGTACTTC.

The count of this clone is one. CDR3 sequence (DNA): TGTGCCAGCAGCCCCTCCGGGGGCTACAATGAGCAGTTCTTC. Translating it yields CASSPSGGYNEQFF. V gene TRBV6-2 or TRBV6-3 combines with J gene TRBJ2-1; possibly TRBD2 for D (6 bases). The CDR3 runs 14 residues. Trimming left V 6 bases short and J 3 bases short, with 12 bases between. CDR1 and CDR2 (germline): MNHEY, SVGEGT.

The chain employs TRBV7-2 and TRBJ1-1; 9 bases map to TRBD1. The V segment lost 5 bases and the J segment 10 bases; nucleotides outside the gene matches: 8. The germline CDR1 and CDR2 sequences are SGHTA and FQGNSA. This CDR3 spans 13 amino acids. CDR3 sequence (DNA): TGTGCCAGCAGCCTTAACAGGGGGCGACGAGCTTTCTTT. Translated: CASSLNRGRRAFF.

The chain recombines TRBV19 with TRBJ1-1; maybe TRBD1 (6 bases). V was clipped by 0 bases and J by 8 bases, with 16 bases between them. The CDR3 has 15 amino acids. From germline, CDR1 is LNHDA and CDR2 SQIVND (reference sequence). As DNA, the CDR3 is TGTGCCAGTAGTATAGACCACAGGGAGTTTGCAGAAGCTTTCTTT. This codes for CASSIDHREFAEAFF. Complete variable domain (other parts from reference TRBV19 and TRBJ1-1): DGGITQSPKYLFRKEGQNVTLSCEQNLNHDAMYWYRQDPGQGLRLIYYSQIVNDFQKGDIAEGYSVSREKKESFPLTVTSAQKNPTAFYLCASSIDHREFAEAFFGQGTRLTVV.

The gene calls are TRBV7-2 and TRBJ1-4; 10 bases agree with TRBD1. The CDR3 extends over 14 amino acids. From germline, CDR1 is SGHTA and CDR2 FQGNSA. The V gene end was trimmed by 5 bases and the J gene end by 4 bases; junction bases not matched to a gene: 1. The CDR3 loop reads CASSGDRGNEKLFF. CDR3 nucleotide sequence: TGTGCCAGCAGCGGGGACAGGGGTAATGAAAAACTGTTTTTT.

The J gene is TRBJ1-5, the V gene TRBV19, with 7 positions matching TRBD1. Germline V lookup: CDR1 LNHDA, CDR2 SQIVND (reference sequence). The CDR3 has 14 residues. Germline trimming cut 6 bases from V and 5 bases from J; bases unmatched to any gene: 7. Here the CDR3 DNA reads TGTGCCAGTAGAATAATCGGGACAGATCAGCCCCAGCATTTT. Translation: CASRIIGTDQPQHF.

This clone was seen just once. V and J are TRBV11-3 and TRBJ2-1; 10 bases map to TRBD1. V shed 1 base, J shed 7 bases, and the junction held 10 bases outside the gene matches. The length of the CDR3 is 17 residues. The germline gives CDR1 SGHNT, CDR2 YENEEA. The CDR3 DNA follows: TGTGCCAGCAGCTTAGCCTTCTCGGGACAGGGGCGGAATGAGCAGTTCTTC. Its translation: CASSLAFSGQGRNEQFF.

The gene calls are TRBV7-2 and TRBJ2-5, with a tentative D call TRBD2 (6 bases). V was clipped by 2 bases and J by 6 bases, with 13 bases between them. CDR1 SGHTA and CDR2 FQGNSA come from the germline V gene. The CDR3 spans 14 residues. This CDR3 reads CASSLTRRGQTQYF. The CDR3 bases are TGTGCCAGCAGCTTAACTCGGAGGGGCCAGACCCAGTACTTC.

This clone was picked up a small number of times. J is TRBJ1-1 and V is TRBV20-1; perhaps TRBD1 as D (6 bases). This CDR3 contains 12 residues. Trimming cost V 3 bases and J 4 bases, with 9 bases left between them. Germline CDR1 and CDR2: DFQATT and SNEGSKA (reference sequence). The CDR3 coding sequence is TGCAGTGCTAGTGGGGGGCTCACTGAAGCTTTCTTT. Encoded protein: CSASGGLTEAFF.

The chain combines TRBV7-8 with TRBJ2-1; 7 positions match TRBD2. CDR1 is SGHVS and CDR2 is FQNEAQ in the germline V gene. This CDR3 spans 15 amino acids. The trim removed 5 bases at V and 5 bases at J, leaving 9 bases unmatched. CDR3 protein: CASSRVGEGNNEQFF. In nucleotides, the CDR3 is TGTGCCAGCAGCCGGGTAGGGGAGGGCAACAATGAGCAGTTCTTC.

The rearrangement joins TRBV30 to TRBJ1-4; TRBD1 matches at 8 bases. Germline CDR1 GTSNPN, CDR2 SVGIG (reference sequence). V trimming: 2 bases; J trimming: 2 bases; junction bases outside the gene matches: 4. The CDR3 is 15 amino acids. CDR3 residues: CAWSSGGLTNEKLFF. CDR3 coding DNA: TGTGCCTGGAGTTCAGGGGGCTTGACTAATGAAAAACTGTTTTTT.